Many counts were recorded for the clone carrying this T cell receptor (beta chain). These data originate in a study of T-cell reconstitution after alpha-beta-depleted transplantation in children. The library targeted TCRbeta and was prepared with unique molecular identifiers. MiXCR was run by TCRdb on the PCR reads, yielding one entry per CDR3 protein. The data contain about 640,000 distinct CDR3 sequences, roughly 17% of them singletons. Germline V CDR1 and CDR2: DFQATT, SNEGSKA (reference sequence). The CDR3 runs to 14 residues. V lost 2 bases, J lost 2 bases, and 2 bases stayed unmatched. Sequencing used PBMCs from the stem cell graft donor, obtained from the stem cell graft. V usage is TRBV20-1 and J usage is TRBJ2-5; 10 positions agree with TRBD2. The source is a human donor who donated a stem cell graft to a child with acute myeloid leukemia. The CDR3 sequence is CSARIAGGQETQYF. Written as DNA, the CDR3 is TGCAGTGCTAGAATAGCGGGGGGTCAAGAGACCCAGTACTTC.